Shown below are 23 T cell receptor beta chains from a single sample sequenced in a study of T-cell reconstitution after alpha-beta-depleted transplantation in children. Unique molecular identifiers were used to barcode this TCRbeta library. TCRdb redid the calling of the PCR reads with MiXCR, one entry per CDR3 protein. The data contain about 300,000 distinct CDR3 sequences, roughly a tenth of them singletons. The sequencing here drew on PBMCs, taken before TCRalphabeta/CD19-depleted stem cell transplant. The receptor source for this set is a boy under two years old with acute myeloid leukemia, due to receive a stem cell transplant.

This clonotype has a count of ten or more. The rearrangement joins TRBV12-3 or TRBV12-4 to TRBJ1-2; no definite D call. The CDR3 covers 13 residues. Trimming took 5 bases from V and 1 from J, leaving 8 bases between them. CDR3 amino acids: CASSLKSNYGYTF. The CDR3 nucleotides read TGTGCCAGCAGTCTGAAAAGTAACTATGGCTACACCTTC.

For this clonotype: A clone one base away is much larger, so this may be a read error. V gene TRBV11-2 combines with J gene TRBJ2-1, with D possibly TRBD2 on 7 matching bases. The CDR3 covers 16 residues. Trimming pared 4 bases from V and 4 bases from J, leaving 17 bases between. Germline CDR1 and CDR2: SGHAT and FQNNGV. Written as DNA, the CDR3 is TGTGCCAGCAGCTGGCCGGGGGGCGTGTTTTACAATGAGCAGTTCTTC. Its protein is CASSWPGGVFYNEQFF.

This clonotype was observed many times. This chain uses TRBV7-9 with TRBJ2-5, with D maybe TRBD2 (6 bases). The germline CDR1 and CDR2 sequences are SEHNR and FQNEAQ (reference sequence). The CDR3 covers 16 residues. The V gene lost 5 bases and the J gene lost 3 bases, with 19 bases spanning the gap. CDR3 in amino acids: CASSPPLRDLEETQYF. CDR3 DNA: TGTGCCAGCAGCCCCCCCCTACGGGACTTGGAAGAGACCCAGTACTTC.

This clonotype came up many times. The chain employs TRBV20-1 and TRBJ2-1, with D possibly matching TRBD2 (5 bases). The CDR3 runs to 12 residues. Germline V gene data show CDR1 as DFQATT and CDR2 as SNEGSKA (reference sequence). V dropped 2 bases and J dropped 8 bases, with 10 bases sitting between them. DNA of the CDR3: TGCAGTGCTAGAACTAGTAGCGATGAGCAGTTCTTC. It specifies CSARTSSDEQFF.

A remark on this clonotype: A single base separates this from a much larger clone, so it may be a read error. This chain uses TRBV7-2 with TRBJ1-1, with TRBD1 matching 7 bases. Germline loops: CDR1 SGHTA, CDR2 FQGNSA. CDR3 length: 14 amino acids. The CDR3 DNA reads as TGTGCCAGCAAGGAGGCACAGGGGAACACTGAAGCTTACTTT. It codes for CASKEAQGNTEAYF.

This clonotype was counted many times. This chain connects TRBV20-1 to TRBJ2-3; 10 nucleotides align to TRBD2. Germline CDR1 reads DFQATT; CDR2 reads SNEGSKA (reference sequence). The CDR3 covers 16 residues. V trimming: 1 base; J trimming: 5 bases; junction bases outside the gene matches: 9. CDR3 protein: CSARASGRASGDTQYF. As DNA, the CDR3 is TGCAGTGCTAGAGCCAGCGGGAGGGCCTCTGGAGATACGCAGTATTTT.

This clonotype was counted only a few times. The CDR3 DNA follows: TGTGCCAGCAGTTTACCCCAGACCGTCCGATATGGCTACACCTTC. Protein: CASSLPQTVRYGYTF. The chain carries TRBV28 and TRBJ1-2; D unclear. The length of the CDR3 is 15 residues. Germline assignment: CDR1 MDHEN and CDR2 SYDVKM. V was clipped by 2 bases and J by 5 bases, with 15 bases between them.

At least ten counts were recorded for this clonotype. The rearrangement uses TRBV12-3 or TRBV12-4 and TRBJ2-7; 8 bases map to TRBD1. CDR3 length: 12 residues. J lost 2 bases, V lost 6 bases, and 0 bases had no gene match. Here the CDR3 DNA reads TGTGCCAGCAGGGGACAGGCCTACGAGCAGTACTTC. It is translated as CASRGQAYEQYF.

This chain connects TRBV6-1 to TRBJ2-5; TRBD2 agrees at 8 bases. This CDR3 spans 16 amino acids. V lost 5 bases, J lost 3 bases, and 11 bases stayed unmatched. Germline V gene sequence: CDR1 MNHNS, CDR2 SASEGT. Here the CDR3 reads CASSRGGGMREETQYF. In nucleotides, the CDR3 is TGTGCCAGCAGTCGGGGGGGGGGCATGAGGGAAGAGACCCAGTACTTC.

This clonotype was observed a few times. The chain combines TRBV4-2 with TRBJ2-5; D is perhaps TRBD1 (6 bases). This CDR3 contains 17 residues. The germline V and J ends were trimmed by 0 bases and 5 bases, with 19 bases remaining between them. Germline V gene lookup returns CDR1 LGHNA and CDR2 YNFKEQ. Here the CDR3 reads CASSQDQGRLGEETQYF. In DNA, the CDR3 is TGTGCCAGCAGCCAAGATCAGGGGCGGTTAGGCGAGGAGACCCAGTACTTC.

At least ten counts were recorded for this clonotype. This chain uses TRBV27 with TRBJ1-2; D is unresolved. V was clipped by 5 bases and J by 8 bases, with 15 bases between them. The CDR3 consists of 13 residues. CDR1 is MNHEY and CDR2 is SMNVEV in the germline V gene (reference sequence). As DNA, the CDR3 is TGTGCCAGCAGTCGAGGAGGACTAGAGGGCTACACCTTC. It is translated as CASSRGGLEGYTF.

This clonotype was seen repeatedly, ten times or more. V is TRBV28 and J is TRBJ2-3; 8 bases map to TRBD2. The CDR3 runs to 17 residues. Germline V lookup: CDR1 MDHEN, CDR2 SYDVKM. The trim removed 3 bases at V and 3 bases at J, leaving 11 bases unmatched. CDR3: CASSFWPGTRITDTQYF. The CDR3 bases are TGTGCCAGCAGTTTTTGGCCCGGGACTAGGATTACAGATACGCAGTATTTT.

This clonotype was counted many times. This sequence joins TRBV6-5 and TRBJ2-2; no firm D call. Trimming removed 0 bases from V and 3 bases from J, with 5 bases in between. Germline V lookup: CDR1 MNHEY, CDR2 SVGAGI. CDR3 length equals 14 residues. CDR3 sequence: CASSYSRDTGELFF. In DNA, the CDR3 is TGTGCCAGCAGTTACTCAAGGGACACCGGGGAGCTGTTTTTT.

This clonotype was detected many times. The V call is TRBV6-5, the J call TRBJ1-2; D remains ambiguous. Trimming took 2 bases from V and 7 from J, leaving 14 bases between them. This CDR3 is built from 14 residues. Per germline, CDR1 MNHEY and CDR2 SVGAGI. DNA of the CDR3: TGTGCCAGCAGTTACCTCGTGGCAGGTGGTGGCTACACCTTC. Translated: CASSYLVAGGGYTF.

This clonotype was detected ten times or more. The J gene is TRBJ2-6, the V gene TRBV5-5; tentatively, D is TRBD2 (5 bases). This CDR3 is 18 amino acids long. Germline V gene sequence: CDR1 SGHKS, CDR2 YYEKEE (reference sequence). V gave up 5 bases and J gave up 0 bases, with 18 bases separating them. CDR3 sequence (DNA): TGTGCCAGCAGTTATAGGCGACCGGGGATCTCTGGGGCCAACGTCCTGACTTTC. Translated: CASSYRRPGISGANVLTF.

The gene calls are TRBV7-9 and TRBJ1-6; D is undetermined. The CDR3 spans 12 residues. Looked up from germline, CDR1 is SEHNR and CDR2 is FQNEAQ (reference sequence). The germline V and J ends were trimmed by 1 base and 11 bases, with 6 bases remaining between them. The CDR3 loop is CASSLVEAPLHF. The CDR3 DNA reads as TGTGCCAGCAGCTTAGTGGAAGCACCCCTCCACTTT.

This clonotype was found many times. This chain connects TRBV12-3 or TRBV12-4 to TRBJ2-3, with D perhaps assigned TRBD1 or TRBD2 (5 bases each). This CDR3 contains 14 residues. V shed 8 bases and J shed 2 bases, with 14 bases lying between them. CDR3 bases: TGTGCCAGCCCGACCAGGGACCACACAGATACGCAGTATTTT. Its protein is CASPTRDHTDTQYF.

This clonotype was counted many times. DNA of the CDR3: TGCAGCGGGGTGAGGGGGTGGACTGAAGCTTTCTTT. Translated: CSGVRGWTEAFF. The rearrangement links TRBV29-1 to TRBJ1-1, with D possibly TRBD1 on 6 matching bases. The V end lost 7 bases, the J end lost 5 bases, and 14 bases lay between the germline ends. This CDR3 region has 12 residues. Germline-derived CDR1 and CDR2 are SQVTM and ANQGSEA.

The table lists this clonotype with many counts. This CDR3 reads CASSPPGHPYGYTF. As DNA, the CDR3 is TGTGCCAGCAGCCCCCCGGGACACCCCTATGGCTACACCTTC. The chain links TRBV14 to TRBJ1-2, with D perhaps TRBD1 (6 bases). Trimming shortened V by 4 bases and J by 4 bases, and 13 bases separated the two germline ends. Per germline, CDR1 SGHDN and CDR2 FVKESK. The CDR3 spans 14 residues. Complete variable domain (other parts from reference TRBV14 and TRBJ1-2): EAGVTQFPSHSVIEKGQTVTLRCDPISGHDNLYWYRRVMGKEIKFLLHFVKESKQDESGMPNNRFLAERTGGTYSTLKVQPAELEDSGVYFCASSPPGHPYGYTFGSGTRLTVV.

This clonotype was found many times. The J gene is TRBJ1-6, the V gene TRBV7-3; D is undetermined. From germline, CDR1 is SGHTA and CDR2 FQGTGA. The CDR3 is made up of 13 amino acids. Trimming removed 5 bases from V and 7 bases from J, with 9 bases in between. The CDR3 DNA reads TGTGCCAGCAGCGCCGCCGGGAATTCACCCCTCCACTTT. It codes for CASSAAGNSPLHF. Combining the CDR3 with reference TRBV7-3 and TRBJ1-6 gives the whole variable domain GAGVSQTPSNKVTEKGKYVELRCDPISGHTALYWYRQSLGQGPEFLIYFQGTGAADDSGLPNDRFFAVRPEGSVSTLKIQRTERGDSAVYLCASSAAGNSPLHFGNGTRLTVT.

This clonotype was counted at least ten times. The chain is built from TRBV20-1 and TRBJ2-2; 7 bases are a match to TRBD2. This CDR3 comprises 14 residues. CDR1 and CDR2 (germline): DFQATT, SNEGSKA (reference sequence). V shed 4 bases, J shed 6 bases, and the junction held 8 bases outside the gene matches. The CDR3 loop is CSATTGLGPGELFF. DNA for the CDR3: TGCAGTGCTACTACCGGACTAGGTCCCGGGGAGCTGTTTTTT.

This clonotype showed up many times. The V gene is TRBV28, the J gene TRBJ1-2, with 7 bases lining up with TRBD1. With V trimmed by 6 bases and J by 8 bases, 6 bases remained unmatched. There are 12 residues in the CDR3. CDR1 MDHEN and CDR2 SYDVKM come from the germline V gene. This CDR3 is CASRRTGDGYTF. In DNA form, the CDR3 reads TGTGCCAGCAGGCGTACAGGGGACGGCTACACCTTC.

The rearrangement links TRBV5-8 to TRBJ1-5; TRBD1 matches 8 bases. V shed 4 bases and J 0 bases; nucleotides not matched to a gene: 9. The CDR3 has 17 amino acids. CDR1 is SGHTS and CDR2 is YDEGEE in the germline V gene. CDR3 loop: CASSRDRPTYSNQPQHF. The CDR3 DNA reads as TGTGCCAGCAGCCGGGACAGGCCGACCTATAGCAATCAGCCCCAGCATTTT.